This is a list of T cell receptor beta chains from one sample in a study of cytomegalovirus exposure and HLA in healthy donors. Some clones are missing from TCRdb's copy, which holds only in-frame ones; the method was immunoSEQ multiplex PCR. Found here are roughly 87,000 clones, roughly 77% of them singletons; the top ten hold 4% to 5%. The sequencing sample was made of PBMCs. All receptors derive from a man between 60 and 75 years old in good health and CMV-seronegative. The CDR3 runs from the conserved cysteine through the conserved F or W. D genes are given only for firm matches. Expanded clones are given a class, and other clones once, few, many or no size at all.

CASSQDEGGSGGYQETQYF,TGCGCCAGCAGCCAAGATGAGGGGGGAAGCGGGGGGTACCAAGAGACCCAGTACTTC,TRBJ2-5,-,TRBV4-1,TRBD2
CASSLGNRRGYGYTF,TGTGCCAGCAGTTTAGGGAATCGGAGGGGCTATGGCTACACCTTC,TRBJ1-2,-,TRBV27,-
CASSLDFHRTQYF,TGCGCCAGCAGCTTGGACTTCCATAGGACCCAGTACTTC,TRBJ2-5,-,TRBV5-4,-
CAISEPSGGIQYF,TGTGCCATCAGTGAACCTAGCGGGGGCATTCAGTACTTC,TRBJ2-4,few,TRBV10-3,TRBD2
CAWSQGGQETQYF,TGTGCCTGGAGTCAGGGAGGGCAAGAGACCCAGTACTTC,TRBJ2-5,-,TRBV30,TRBD2
CASGDTGRLYGYTF,TGTGCTAGTGGGGACACCGGGAGGTTATATGGCTACACCTTC,TRBJ1-2,-,TRBV12-5,-
CASSSLLLTSGGANEQFF,TGTGCCAGCTCCTCATTACTACTGACTAGCGGGGGGGCAAATGAGCAGTTCTTC,TRBJ2-1,-,TRBV18,TRBD2
CASSLLGASGANVLTF,TGTGCCAGCAGCTTATTGGGAGCCTCTGGGGCCAACGTCCTGACTTTC,TRBJ2-6,-,TRBV11-1,-
CATRQERSNYGYTF,TGTGCCACCAGGCAGGAACGCTCTAACTATGGCTACACCTTC,TRBJ1-2,-,TRBV15,-
CAWSRGQGNYGYTF,TGTGCCTGGAGTAGGGGACAGGGGAATTATGGCTACACCTTC,TRBJ1-2,-,TRBV30,TRBD1
CASSALRTGEAGNQPQHF,TGTGCCAGCAGTGCCCTGAGGACAGGGGAGGCGGGCAATCAGCCCCAGCATTTT,TRBJ1-5,-,TRBV2,TRBD1
CASSAGEDYGYTF,TGTGCCAGCAGCGCCGGCGAGGACTATGGCTACACCTTC,TRBJ1-2,-,TRBV5-4,-
CASQPFTGIGGYTF,TGTGCCAGTCAACCCTTTACAGGGATAGGTGGCTACACCTTC,TRBJ1-2,-,TRBV27,-
CASSLAPGVDTEAFF,TGTGCCAGCAGCTTGGCACCAGGGGTGGACACTGAAGCTTTCTTT,TRBJ1-1,-,TRBV5-4,-
CASSTHYEQYF,TGTGCCAGTAGTACCCACTACGAGCAGTACTTC,TRBJ2-7,-,TRBV19,-
CASSPKFTGQGTEQYF,TGCGCCAGCAGCCCAAAATTTACGGGACAGGGAACCGAGCAGTACTTC,TRBJ2-7,-,TRBV4-1,TRBD1
CASSIGRESTGELFF,TGTGCCAGTAGTATCGGTAGGGAGAGCACCGGGGAGCTGTTTTTT,TRBJ2-2,-,TRBV19,-
CASSVRGQDYGYTF,TGTGCCAGCAGTGTGAGGGGACAGGACTATGGCTACACCTTC,TRBJ1-2,-,TRBV2,TRBD1
CASSPGENTEAFF,TGTGCCAGCAGTCCAGGGGAGAACACTGAAGCTTTCTTT,TRBJ1-1,few,TRBV6-6,-
CASSEAGAGAGYGYTF,TGTGCCAGCAGTGAAGCGGGAGCGGGGGCCGGCTATGGCTACACCTTC,TRBJ1-2,many,TRBV6-1,-
CASSGDRNSNQPQHF,TGTGCCAGCAGTGGGGACAGGAATAGCAATCAGCCCCAGCATTTT,TRBJ1-5,-,TRBV25-1,TRBD1
CASSPSGGASYEQYF,TGTGCCAGCAGCCCAAGCGGGGGGGCGTCGTACGAGCAGTACTTC,TRBJ2-7,-,TRBV7-3,TRBD2
CASSSRTGEQYF,TGTGCCAGCAGCTCGCGGACAGGCGAGCAGTACTTC,TRBJ2-7,-,TRBV11-3,TRBD1
CATRLASGDTQYF,TGTGCCACCCGCTTGGCTAGTGGAGATACGCAGTATTTT,TRBJ2-3,few,TRBV6-1,-
CASSVGAGDYQETQYF,TGTGCCAGCAGCGTAGGGGCAGGGGATTACCAAGAGACCCAGTACTTC,TRBJ2-5,-,TRBV9,-
CASSLQGSYNEQFF,TGTGCCAGCAGCTTACAGGGATCCTACAATGAGCAGTTCTTC,TRBJ2-1,few,TRBV7-8,-
CASSPREAKNIQYF,TGTGCCAGCAGCCCGAGGGAGGCCAAAAACATTCAGTACTTC,TRBJ2-4,-,TRBV7-9,-
CAWSRVNYGYTF,TGTGCCTGGAGCAGGGTTAACTATGGCTACACCTTC,TRBJ1-2,-,TRBV30,-
CASSSREGVQTQYF,TGTGCCAGTAGTAGTCGGGAGGGGGTGCAGACCCAGTACTTC,TRBJ2-5,-,TRBV19,TRBD2
CASSIRDRGPDLYGYTF,TGTGCCAGCAGCATACGGGACAGGGGCCCTGACCTCTATGGCTACACCTTC,TRBJ1-2,-,TRBV9,TRBD1
CSSSPPSGGGGNTIYF,TGTTCCAGCAGCCCCCCCTCCGGGGGGGGAGGAAACACCATATATTTT,TRBJ1-3,-,TRBV7-9,-
CASSLRAGAPDTQYF,TGTGCCAGCAGCTTAAGAGCGGGGGCCCCGGATACGCAGTATTTT,TRBJ2-3,-,TRBV7-7,TRBD2
CASSDPRFPPYGYTF,TGTGCCAGCAGTGACCCGAGGTTCCCTCCCTATGGCTACACCTTC,TRBJ1-2,-,TRBV2,-
CASSRGGHEQYF,TGTGCCAGCAGCCGGGGGGGCCACGAGCAGTACTTC,TRBJ2-7,few,TRBV5-4,TRBD2
CASSGLRTGGQPQHF,TGTGCCAGCAGTGGACTACGGACAGGGGGTCAGCCCCAGCATTTT,TRBJ1-5,-,TRBV6-1,TRBD1
CASSPTHSTDTQYF,TGTGCCAGCAGCCCTACCCATAGCACAGATACGCAGTATTTT,TRBJ2-3,-,TRBV6-5,-
CASSLGRGEKLFF,TGTGCCAGCAGCTTGGGACGAGGAGAAAAACTGTTTTTT,TRBJ1-4,few,TRBV5-4,-
CAIQTDSTDTQYF,TGTGCCATACAGACAGACAGCACAGATACGCAGTATTTT,TRBJ2-3,-,TRBV10-3,-
CASTRGSSYNEQFF,TGTGCCAGTACGCGGGGGAGCTCCTACAATGAGCAGTTCTTC,TRBJ2-1,few,TRBV19,TRBD2
CASSYEGALNTEAFF,TGTGCCAGCAGTTACGAGGGGGCCTTGAACACTGAAGCTTTCTTT,TRBJ1-1,once,TRBV6-5,TRBD1
CASSHRGGPQHF,TGTGCCAGCAGTCATAGGGGGGGGCCCCAGCATTTT,TRBJ1-5,-,TRBV6-5,-
CASSAGTNGGYTF,TGTGCCAGCAGCGCAGGGACAAATGGGGGCTACACCTTC,TRBJ1-2,-,TRBV7-3,-
CASSLDGFGYTF,TGTGCCAGCAGCTTAGATGGCTTTGGCTACACCTTC,TRBJ1-2,-,TRBV13,-
CASSGSGTRHQETQYF,TGTGCTAGCAGCGGATCCGGGACTAGGCACCAAGAGACCCAGTACTTC,TRBJ2-5,-,TRBV7-7,TRBD2
CASSVGLVSGYNEQFF,TGCGCCAGCAGCGTAGGACTAGTCTCGGGCTACAATGAGCAGTTCTTC,TRBJ2-1,-,TRBV5-1,TRBD2
CASSGGLGGSNEQFF,TGTGCCAGCAGTGGGGGCTTGGGGGGGTCCAATGAGCAGTTCTTC,TRBJ2-1,-,TRBV2,TRBD2
CASSPRQNTEAFF,TGTGCCAGCAGTCCCAGACAGAACACTGAAGCTTTCTTT,TRBJ1-1,-,TRBV25-1,-
CASSQDRGPGNTIYF,TGTGCTAGCAGCCAGGACAGGGGGCCAGGAAACACCATATATTTT,TRBJ1-3,few,TRBV7-7,TRBD1
CASRSGYTEAFF,TGTGCCAGTAGGTCGGGGTACACTGAAGCTTTCTTT,TRBJ1-1,-,TRBV19,-
CASSPWDSRTEAFF,TGCGCCAGCAGCCCCTGGGACAGTCGCACTGAAGCTTTCTTT,TRBJ1-1,-,TRBV5-1,TRBD1
CASSLDQADTIYF,TGTGCCAGCAGCTTGGACCAAGCGGACACCATATATTTT,TRBJ1-3,-,TRBV5-6,-